The 28 T cell receptor beta chains given below trace back to one sample, sequenced in a study of blood T cell repertoires in COVID-19. TCRdb's copy holds only in-frame clones and misses some; the assay was immunoSEQ multiplex PCR. This sample carries under 95,000 clones, approximately 86% of them seen once, and the ten largest clones take roughly 28%. Input material: peripheral blood. These receptors came from a woman of 80 years or more with acute or convalescent COVID-19.

The rearrangement links TRBV19 to TRBJ1-4; 9 nucleotides match TRBD1. Germline V gives CDR1 LNHDA, CDR2 SQIVND (reference sequence). Trimming took 6 bases from V and 7 from J; bases not matched to a gene: 6. CDR3 size: 14 residues. This chain's CDR3 is CASSQQGASEKLFF. DNA of the CDR3: TGTGCCAGTAGCCAACAGGGGGCTTCTGAAAAACTGTTTTTT.

The rearrangement links TRBV11-2 to TRBJ1-6; D perhaps matches TRBD1 (5 bases). V dropped 0 bases and J dropped 6 bases, with 9 bases sitting between them. This CDR3 comprises 15 residues. The germline CDR1 and CDR2 sequences are SGHAT and FQNNGV. CDR3 in amino acids: CASSLEGRANSPLHF. CDR3 DNA sequence: TGTGCCAGCAGCTTAGAAGGCAGGGCTAATTCACCCCTCCACTTT. Filled out from reference TRBV11-2 and TRBJ1-6, the complete variable domain reads EAGVAQSPRYKIIEKRQSVAFWCNPISGHATLYWYQQILGQGPKLLIQFQNNGVVDDSQLPKDRFSAERLKGVDSTLKIQPAKLEDSAVYLCASSLEGRANSPLHFGNGTRLTVT.

The chain carries TRBV29-1 and TRBJ1-1; tentative D call: TRBD1 (5 bases). CDR3 length: 12 residues. Germline CDR1 reads SQVTM; CDR2 reads ANQGSEA. The V end lost 7 bases, the J end lost 5 bases, and 14 bases lay between the germline ends. Here the CDR3 reads CSADTGRTEAFF. The CDR3 DNA is TGCAGCGCTGACACAGGACGGACTGAAGCTTTCTTT. Complete variable domain (other parts from reference TRBV29-1 and TRBJ1-1): SAVISQKPSRDICQRGTSLTIQCQVDSQVTMMFWYRQQPGQSLTLIATANQGSEATYESGFVIDKFPISRPNLTFSTLTVSNMSPEDSSIYLCSADTGRTEAFFGQGTRLTVV.

The chain couples TRBV11-3 to TRBJ2-1; D perhaps matches TRBD2 (7 bases). Germline V gene sequence: CDR1 SGHNT, CDR2 YENEEA. The CDR3 has 16 residues. Deletions cut 5 bases from V and 3 bases from J, with 17 bases between. The CDR3 is CASSPHRGANYNEQFF. In DNA form, the CDR3 reads TGTGCCAGCAGCCCCCACCGGGGGGCTAACTACAATGAGCAGTTCTTC.

CDR3 residues: CASSPYRGDSPLHF. The CDR3 DNA is TGTGCCAGCAGCCCATACAGGGGTGATTCACCCCTCCACTTT. This chain links TRBV7-2 with TRBJ1-6; 7 bases are a match to TRBD1. The V gene end was trimmed by 5 bases and the J gene end by 8 bases; junction bases not matched to a gene: 6. This CDR3 contains 14 residues. Per germline, CDR1 SGHTA and CDR2 FQGNSA.

The chain carries TRBV18 and TRBJ2-1; TRBD1 is a possible D gene (6 bases). The CDR3 contains 14 residues. V was shortened by 2 bases and J by 7 bases, with 12 bases between the two germline ends. The germline V gene encodes CDR1 KGHSH and CDR2 LQKENI. CDR3 in DNA: TGTGCCAGCTCACCAGGGGCAGGGGAGAATGAGCAGTTCTTC. It translates to CASSPGAGENEQFF.

This clone was picked up a small number of times. The chain uses TRBV6-5 and TRBJ1-1, with D unresolved. The CDR3 runs 12 residues. Trimming left V 6 bases short and J 3 bases short, with 8 bases between. Germline values: CDR1 MNHEY, CDR2 SVGAGI. Here the CDR3 DNA reads TGTGCCAGCAGGGTTACGGACACTGAAGCTTTCTTT. Its translation: CASRVTDTEAFF.

The V gene is TRBV14, the J gene TRBJ2-7, with D possibly being TRBD2 (5 bases). Per germline, CDR1 SGHDN and CDR2 FVKESK. The V and J ends lost 4 bases and 8 bases respectively, with 15 bases between them. This CDR3 contains 13 residues. CDR3 nucleotides: TGTGCCAGCAGCCTGGGCAACTGGAGGCAGCAGTACTTC. It codes for CASSLGNWRQQYF.

This sequence joins TRBV9 and TRBJ2-2; possibly TRBD1 for D (6 bases). CDR1 is SGDLS, CDR2 YYNGEE, per germline. The CDR3 runs to 15 residues. V was pared by 1 base and J by 3 bases, with 10 bases between. The CDR3 nucleotides are TGTGCCAGCAGCGTATCGACAGGACACACCGGGGAGCTGTTTTTT. This gives the protein CASSVSTGHTGELFF.

V usage is TRBV5-1 and J usage is TRBJ2-3; weak D call: TRBD2 (6 bases). Per the germline V gene, CDR1 is SGHRS and CDR2 is YFSETQ. The V gene lost 5 bases and the J gene lost 4 bases, with 11 bases spanning the gap. The CDR3 sequence is 13 residues long. In nucleotides, the CDR3 is TGCGCCAGCAGAGCCGGGAGCGCAGATACGCAGTATTTT. Its translation: CASRAGSADTQYF.

This clone was recorded only once. V and J are TRBV19 and TRBJ2-7; tentative D call: TRBD1 (6 bases). This CDR3 has 12 amino acids. From germline, CDR1 is LNHDA and CDR2 SQIVND (reference sequence). V was cut by 4 bases and J by 5 bases, with 9 bases left in between. The CDR3 here is CASSNQGNEQYF. Here the CDR3 DNA reads TGTGCCAGTAGTAATCAGGGGAACGAGCAGTACTTC.

The V gene is TRBV9, the J gene TRBJ2-3; D call uncertain. There are 12 residues in the CDR3. V was clipped by 4 bases and J by 2 bases, with 5 bases between them. CDR1 is SGDLS, CDR2 YYNGEE, per germline. The chain's CDR3 is CASSSYTDTQYF. CDR3 bases: TGTGCCAGCAGCTCCTACACAGATACGCAGTATTTT. Based on the CDR3 plus reference TRBV9 and TRBJ2-3, the full variable domain is DSGVTQTPKHLITATGQRVTLRCSPRSGDLSVYWYQQSLDQGLQFLIQYYNGEERAKGNILERFSAQQFPDLHSELNLSSLELGDSALYFCASSSYTDTQYFGPGTRLTVL.

The V and J genes are TRBV7-9 and TRBJ1-4; 10 bases are shared with TRBD1. The V and J ends lost 1 base and 1 base, in that order; junction bases with no gene match: 0. The length of the CDR3 is 16 residues. Per the germline V gene, CDR1 is SEHNR and CDR2 is FQNEAQ (reference sequence). CDR3 loop: CASSLGDRGTNEKLFF. CDR3 coding DNA: TGTGCCAGCAGCTTAGGGGACAGGGGAACTAATGAAAAACTGTTTTTT.

J is TRBJ2-7 and V is TRBV27; 10 nucleotides agree with TRBD2. Germline assignment: CDR1 MNHEY and CDR2 SMNVEV (reference sequence). The CDR3 is made up of 14 amino acids. V lost 6 bases and J lost 12; bases outside the gene matches: 14. The CDR3 DNA reads as TGTGCCAGCAGGCAGGGTTCTAGCGGGGGACCTCGGTACTTC. Translating it yields CASRQGSSGGPRYF.

CDR3 residues: CSVATTSGLEAFF. The CDR3 DNA reads TGCAGCGTTGCGACCACCAGCGGCCTGGAAGCTTTCTTT. The chain links TRBV29-1 to TRBJ1-1; unclear D gene. The ends were cut back, 4 bases at V and 8 bases at J, with 17 bases in the middle. The CDR3 has 13 residues. Germline V CDR1 and CDR2: SQVTM, ANQGSEA.

CDR3 in DNA: TGTGCCAGCAGCGTAGTTGGGAGCGAAAACACCATATATTTT. Translating gives CASSVVGSENTIYF. This chain connects TRBV9 to TRBJ1-3; D remains ambiguous. This CDR3 has 14 amino acids. The germline V gene encodes CDR1 SGDLS and CDR2 YYNGEE. V shed 0 bases and J shed 6 bases, with 10 bases lying between them.

The genes are TRBV6-5 and TRBJ2-1; a possible D gene is TRBD1 (5 bases). CDR1 MNHEY and CDR2 SVGAGI come from the germline V gene. The V end lost 6 bases, the J end lost 8 bases, and 20 bases lay between the germline ends. This CDR3 is built from 15 residues. The CDR3 DNA follows: TGTGCCAGCAGGACGCGAAGGCAGAAAGGGGATGAGCAGTTCTTC. Protein product: CASRTRRQKGDEQFF.

The J gene is TRBJ2-1, the V gene TRBV5-6; 7 bases are shared with TRBD2. The CDR3 contains 16 residues. The germline V gene encodes CDR1 SGHDT and CDR2 YYEEEE. V was pared by 4 bases and J by 4 bases, with 11 bases of the junction left unmatched. The DNA for the CDR3 is TGTGCCAGCAGCCCCTCCCCCCAGCGGGATTACAATGAGCAGTTCTTC. Translation gives CASSPSPQRDYNEQFF.

The V and J genes are TRBV24-1 and TRBJ2-1; 12 bases are shared with TRBD2. Germline CDR1 KGHDR, CDR2 SFDVKD. Trimming removed 2 bases from V and 4 bases from J; junction bases left unmatched: 2. The CDR3 consists of 16 residues. CDR3 DNA sequence: TGTGCCACCAGTGATTCCCTAGCGGGAGGGTACAATGAGCAGTTCTTC. Translated: CATSDSLAGGYNEQFF.

This chain joins TRBV10-1 and TRBJ2-7; 8 nucleotides line up with TRBD1. The V and J ends lost 5 bases and 6 bases, in that order; junction bases with no gene match: 6. CDR1 WNHNN and CDR2 SYGVQD come from the germline V gene (reference sequence). CDR3 length equals 13 residues. The chain's CDR3 is CASSFRGLPEQYF. For the CDR3, the DNA is TGCGCCAGCAGTTTCAGGGGGCTCCCCGAGCAGTACTTC.

J is TRBJ1-4 and V is TRBV19; 8 positions match TRBD1. This CDR3 region has 15 residues. The V segment lost 5 bases and the J segment 8 bases; nucleotides outside the gene matches: 10. CDR1 is LNHDA and CDR2 is SQIVND in the germline V gene (reference sequence). CDR3 sequence reads: CASSPRTGTEEKLFF. For the CDR3, the DNA is TGTGCCAGTAGTCCCCGGACAGGGACGGAAGAAAAACTGTTTTTT. The entire variable domain, with the rest obtained from reference TRBV19 and TRBJ1-4, is as follows: DGGITQSPKYLFRKEGQNVTLSCEQNLNHDAMYWYRQDPGQGLRLIYYSQIVNDFQKGDIAEGYSVSREKKESFPLTVTSAQKNPTAFYLCASSPRTGTEEKLFFGSGTQLSVL.

This chain joins TRBV25-1 and TRBJ1-6, with TRBD1 identical over 9 bases. V lost 4 bases and J lost 7; bases outside the gene matches: 5. Looked up from germline, CDR1 is MGHDK and CDR2 is SYGVNS. CDR3 length: 15 amino acids. The CDR3 DNA is TGTGCCAGCAGTGGCCTCGGACAGGGGAATTCACCCCTCCACTTT. Translated, it gives CASSGLGQGNSPLHF. Full variable domain (remainder filled in from reference TRBV25-1 and TRBJ1-6): EADIYQTPRYLVIGTGKKITLECSQTMGHDKMYWYQQDPGMELHLIHYSYGVNSTEKGDLSSESTVSRIRTEHFPLTLESARPSHTSQYLCASSGLGQGNSPLHFGNGTRLTVT.

This clone was detected a few times. The chain uses TRBV7-2 and TRBJ1-1; perhaps TRBD1 as D (5 bases). Germline V gene sequence: CDR1 SGHTA, CDR2 FQGNSA. CDR3 length equals 13 residues. Trimming took 5 bases from V and 3 from J, leaving 10 bases between them. The CDR3 DNA sequence: TGTGCCAGCAGCCCCAGGGCGGACACTGAAGCTTTCTTT. Protein product: CASSPRADTEAFF.

The chain has TRBV20-1 and TRBJ2-7; 14 nucleotides agree with TRBD2. This CDR3 contains 16 residues. V trimming: 3 bases; J trimming: 3 bases; junction bases outside the gene matches: 7. CDR1 is DFQATT and CDR2 is SNEGSKA in the germline V gene (reference sequence). This CDR3 is CSASRTSGRRFYEQYF. As DNA, the CDR3 is TGCAGTGCTAGTCGGACTAGCGGGAGGAGATTCTACGAGCAGTACTTC.

As DNA, the CDR3 is TGTGCCAGCAGCAAAGAAGGCGAGCTCAGGCGGACTAGCGGGAGGGCCCGAGGTGAGCAGTTCTTC. Translating it yields CASSKEGELRRTSGRARGEQFF. The chain employs TRBV21-1 and TRBJ2-1; the table's D call, TRBD2, was not checked against the DNA. TRBV21-1 is assigned pseudogene status. The CDR3 spans 22 residues.

This clone has a handful of counts. This sequence joins TRBV6-4 and TRBJ2-1, with a weak D call TRBD2 (6 bases). This CDR3 has 13 amino acids. Germline lookup yields CDR1 MRHNA and CDR2 SNTAGT. V was pared by 6 bases and J by 6 bases, with 12 bases between. The CDR3 coding sequence is TGTGCCAGCAGCGCGACTAGGGTCAATGAGCAGTTCTTC. Encoded protein: CASSATRVNEQFF.

The DNA for the CDR3 is TGTGCCAGCAGTTGGGGAATCCAGGGGGCTGGTGAGCAGTACTTC. This codes for CASSWGIQGAGEQYF. J is TRBJ2-7 and V is TRBV6-6; 8 bases are a match to TRBD1. CDR1 is MNHNY and CDR2 is SVGAGI in the germline V gene (reference sequence). The CDR3 extends over 15 amino acids. J was trimmed by 7 bases and V by 4 bases; bases with no gene match: 12.

The chain carries TRBV5-1 and TRBJ2-3; 9 bases fit TRBD2. The V gene end was trimmed by 2 bases and the J gene end by 0 bases; junction bases not matched to a gene: 4. CDR1 is SGHRS and CDR2 is YFSETQ in the germline V gene. This CDR3 spans 16 amino acids. The chain's CDR3 is CASSFLAGPSTDTQYF. CDR3 nucleotides: TGCGCCAGCAGCTTCCTAGCGGGACCTAGCACAGATACGCAGTATTTT.